These 15 T cell receptor beta chains share one sample of origin, sequenced in a study of beta chain features in type 1 diabetes. The entirety of the isolated RNA underwent reverse transcription, so expressed TCRB transcripts were sequenced. The data were produced by immunoSEQ multiplex PCR, yet TCRdb's version contains in-frame clones alone and is incomplete. The table includes over 120,000 clones, about an eighth detected once. Study-wide results and limits: Significant though moderate, a shortening of TCRB CDR3s appeared in all four CD4+ subsets of Type 1 diabetes patients.

No antigen is known for these receptors. Source material: central memory CD4+ T cells from blood. Receptors originate from a man aged 18 to 30 with type 1 diabetes.

This clone was seen only a few times. This chain joins TRBV9 and TRBJ2-5, with 9 bases matching TRBD2. The germline CDR1 and CDR2 sequences are SGDLS and YYNGEE. V shed 3 bases and J 2 bases; nucleotides not matched to a gene: 2. CDR3 length equals 14 residues. CDR3 bases: TGTGCCAGCAGCGGTAGCGGGAGACAAGAGACCCAGTACTTC. It codes for CASSGSGRQETQYF. Complete variable domain (other parts from reference TRBV9 and TRBJ2-5): DSGVTQTPKHLITATGQRVTLRCSPRSGDLSVYWYQQSLDQGLQFLIQYYNGEERAKGNILERFSAQQFPDLHSELNLSSLELGDSALYFCASSGSGRQETQYFGPGTRLLVL.

This rearrangement joins TRBV5-1 to TRBJ2-7; the match to TRBD1 covers 7 bases. Germline loops: CDR1 SGHRS, CDR2 YFSETQ. With V trimmed by 0 bases and J by 0 bases, 9 bases remained unmatched. This CDR3 has 17 amino acids. CDR3 in amino acids: CASSLVGTVQSSYEQYF. CDR3 in DNA: TGCGCCAGCAGCTTGGTCGGGACAGTTCAAAGCTCCTACGAGCAGTACTTC.

This clone came up a few times. V is TRBV7-9 and J is TRBJ1-1; D is unclear. Trimming removed 4 bases from V and 7 bases from J, with 22 bases in between. The length of the CDR3 is 16 residues. From germline, CDR1 is SEHNR and CDR2 FQNEAQ (reference sequence). CDR3 DNA: TGTGCCAGCAGCTCCGCGAACCCATCGCCCAGACTTGAAGCTTTCTTT. Amino acids: CASSSANPSPRLEAFF. Filled out from reference TRBV7-9 and TRBJ1-1, the complete variable domain reads DTGVSQNPRHKITKRGQNVTFRCDPISEHNRLYWYRQTLGQGPEFLTYFQNEAQLEKSRLLSDRFSAERPKGSFSTLEIQRTEQGDSAMYLCASSSANPSPRLEAFFGQGTRLTVV.

Concerning this clone: This same CDR3 is encoded by further DNA sequences in the sample. The V call is TRBV10-3, the J call TRBJ1-6, with D maybe TRBD1 (5 bases). The CDR3 has 14 residues. V gave up 3 bases and J gave up 6 bases, with 9 bases separating them. Germline CDR1 and CDR2: ENHRY and SYGVKD. The CDR3 here is CAISEGAGNSPLHF. The CDR3 nucleotides read TGTGCCATCAGTGAAGGGGCGGGTAATTCACCCCTCCACTTT.

In its sample, this clone was seen once. The genes are TRBV2 and TRBJ1-4, with D uncertain. Per germline, CDR1 SNHLY and CDR2 FYNNEI. The CDR3 covers 12 residues. V was trimmed by 2 bases and J by 7 bases, leaving 5 bases between them. The CDR3 DNA follows: TGTGCCAGCAGTGAAAGGGTTGAAAAACTGTTTTTT. Encoded protein: CASSERVEKLFF.

J is TRBJ2-7 and V is TRBV7-3; D tentatively fits TRBD1 or TRBD2 (5 bases each). This CDR3 comprises 14 residues. Germline lookup yields CDR1 SGHTA and CDR2 FQGTGA. With 2 bases removed from V and 2 bases from J, the gap between germline ends came to 10 bases. The CDR3 protein is CASSLGTAPYEQYF. The CDR3 DNA reads as TGTGCCAGCAGCTTAGGGACGGCCCCCTACGAGCAGTACTTC.

This clone turned up a few times. The chain couples TRBV7-9 to TRBJ2-5, with D hard to call. Germline CDR1 and CDR2: SEHNR and FQNEAQ (reference sequence). Trimming left V 1 base short and J 4 bases short, with 10 bases between. The CDR3 consists of 14 residues. CDR3 protein: CASSLVAGVETQYF. The CDR3 nucleotides are TGTGCCAGCAGCTTAGTGGCTGGGGTAGAGACCCAGTACTTC.

The rearrangement uses TRBV7-3 and TRBJ1-2; D not certain. Looked up from germline, CDR1 is SGHTA and CDR2 is FQGTGA. V was clipped by 5 bases and J by 3 bases, with 16 bases between them. The CDR3 extends over 15 amino acids. Here the CDR3 reads CASSEAGPLDYGYTF. The CDR3 nucleotides are TGTGCCAGCAGCGAGGCGGGTCCTTTGGACTATGGCTACACCTTC. The full variable domain, its missing parts supplied by reference TRBV7-3 and TRBJ1-2, is GAGVSQTPSNKVTEKGKYVELRCDPISGHTALYWYRQSLGQGPEFLIYFQGTGAADDSGLPNDRFFAVRPEGSVSTLKIQRTERGDSAVYLCASSEAGPLDYGYTFGSGTRLTVV.

This clone was seen a few times. This chain uses TRBV29-1 with TRBJ1-1, with 12 bases lining up with TRBD1. CDR3 length: 18 residues. Germline CDR1 SQVTM, CDR2 ANQGSEA. Unmatched junction bases numbered 15, after V lost 6 bases and J lost 1 base. CDR3 nucleotide sequence: TGCAGCGTAGCTCCCTCCGGGACAGGGGGCTTACCGAACACTGAAGCTTTCTTT. It specifies CSVAPSGTGGLPNTEAFF.

The rearrangement links TRBV4-2 to TRBJ2-1, with a weak D call TRBD1 (5 bases). V was pared by 1 base and J by 6 bases, with 19 bases between. This CDR3 is 17 amino acids long. The germline gives CDR1 LGHNA, CDR2 YNFKEQ. In DNA form, the CDR3 reads TGTGCCAGCAGCCAAGCCATCGGACAAGGAATCGGCAATGAGCAGTTCTTC. Its translation: CASSQAIGQGIGNEQFF.

This clone has only a few counts. The chain uses TRBV28 and TRBJ2-7, with 7 bases aligning to TRBD1. Germline assignment: CDR1 MDHEN and CDR2 SYDVKM. The ends lost 5 bases at V and 9 bases at J; junction bases unmatched: 16. CDR3 length: 15 residues. The CDR3 spells CASSRLRDSDLAQYF. DNA for the CDR3: TGTGCCAGCAGTCGTCTCCGGGACAGTGACCTCGCGCAGTACTTC.

There are many counts of this clone. The chain joins TRBV7-9 to TRBJ1-5, with 12 bases fitting TRBD1. This CDR3 region has 15 residues. The germline V gene encodes CDR1 SEHNR and CDR2 FQNEAQ (reference sequence). V dropped 5 bases and J dropped 6; count of bases not matched to a gene: 5. The CDR3 nucleotides read TGTGCCAGCAGCCCAGGGACAGGGGGCTTTCAGCCCCAGCATTTT. This codes for CASSPGTGGFQPQHF.

J is TRBJ1-2 and V is TRBV29-1; 7 nucleotides agree with TRBD1. V shed 4 bases and J 0 bases; nucleotides not matched to a gene: 2. Germline-derived CDR1 and CDR2 are SQVTM and ANQGSEA. This CDR3 comprises 13 residues. CDR3 nucleotide sequence: TGCAGCGTTGGACAGGGTACTAACTATGGCTACACCTTC. As protein: CSVGQGTNYGYTF.

The table lists this clone with a few counts. The genes are TRBV10-2 and TRBJ2-7; 7 nucleotides match TRBD1. CDR1 is WSHSY, CDR2 SAAADI, per germline. After removal of 6 bases from V and 0 bases from J, the junction contained 2 bases not matched to a gene. CDR3 length equals 13 residues. CDR3 amino acids: CASRDRSSYEQYF. The CDR3 nucleotides are TGCGCCAGCAGGGACAGGAGCTCCTACGAGCAGTACTTC.

This clone has only a few counts. The chain is built from TRBV2 and TRBJ1-3; TRBD1 might be the D (5 bases). Germline CDR1 is SNHLY and CDR2 is FYNNEI. Trimming pared 7 bases from V and 3 bases from J, leaving 10 bases between. The CDR3 totals 13 residues. CDR3 loop: CASIGQDGNTIYF. The CDR3 nucleotides are TGTGCCAGCATCGGACAAGATGGAAACACCATATATTTT.